These T cell receptor beta chains were read from a single sample in a study of blood T cells in healthy people across ages. Using its own MiXCR run on the 5' RACE reads, TCRdb lists one record per CDR3 protein. The table has hundreds of thousands of distinct CDR3 sequences, just over 55% seen once. The sequencing sample was made of blood. These receptors were obtained from a man aged 35 to 55 in good health. Each CDR3 is given with its conserved first and last residue. The D gene is left open where the match is weak. A row's size may be missing; if present it is once, few, many or a size class.

len,j_gene,d_gene,abundance,v_gene,CDR3aa,CDR3nt
13,TRBJ1-2,NA,NA,TRBV9,CASSVGVGEGYTF,TGTGCCAGCAGCGTAGGTGTAGGGGAAGGCTACACCTTC
14,TRBJ2-3,NA,once,TRBV4-3,CASSHVGTTDTQYF,TGCGCCAGCAGCCACGTCGGGACCACAGATACGCAGTATTTT
14,TRBJ2-4,NA,NA,TRBV29-1,CSVWVDEAKNIQYF,TGCAGCGTTTGGGTAGACGAGGCCAAAAACATTCAGTACTTC
15,TRBJ1-2,NA,NA,TRBV7-3,CASSLDAGTVSGYTF,TGTGCCAGCAGTCTCGACGCCGGGACCGTTAGCGGCTACACCTTC
14,TRBJ1-2,NA,few,TRBV12-3/TRBV12-4,CASSLANTGKGYTF,TGTGCCAGCAGTTTGGCTAATACAGGGAAGGGCTACACCTTC
16,TRBJ2-1,TRBD2,once,TRBV5-4,CASRRLAGGLYSEQFF,TGTGCCAGCAGGCGACTAGCGGGGGGCCTCTACAGTGAGCAGTTCTTC
16,TRBJ1-2,NA,NA,TRBV2,CASSLAGAIPKWGYTF,TGTGCCAGCAGTCTCGCCGGGGCGATCCCTAAGTGGGGCTACACCTTC
16,TRBJ2-5,TRBD1,NA,TRBV28,CASSLNTGTDQETQYF,TGTGCCAGCAGTCTGAACACCGGGACAGATCAAGAGACCCAGTACTTC
15,TRBJ1-5,NA,once,TRBV28,CATRPGDRSNQPQHF,TGTGCCACCAGACCCGGGGATAGGAGCAATCAGCCCCAGCATTTT
15,TRBJ1-2,NA,few,TRBV7-2,CASSFDSGAGNGYTF,TGTGCCAGCAGCTTTGATTCAGGGGCAGGGAATGGCTACACCTTC
14,TRBJ2-7,TRBD1,NA,TRBV19,CASSPGQGMNEQYF,TGTGCCAGTAGCCCTGGACAGGGGATGAACGAGCAGTACTTC